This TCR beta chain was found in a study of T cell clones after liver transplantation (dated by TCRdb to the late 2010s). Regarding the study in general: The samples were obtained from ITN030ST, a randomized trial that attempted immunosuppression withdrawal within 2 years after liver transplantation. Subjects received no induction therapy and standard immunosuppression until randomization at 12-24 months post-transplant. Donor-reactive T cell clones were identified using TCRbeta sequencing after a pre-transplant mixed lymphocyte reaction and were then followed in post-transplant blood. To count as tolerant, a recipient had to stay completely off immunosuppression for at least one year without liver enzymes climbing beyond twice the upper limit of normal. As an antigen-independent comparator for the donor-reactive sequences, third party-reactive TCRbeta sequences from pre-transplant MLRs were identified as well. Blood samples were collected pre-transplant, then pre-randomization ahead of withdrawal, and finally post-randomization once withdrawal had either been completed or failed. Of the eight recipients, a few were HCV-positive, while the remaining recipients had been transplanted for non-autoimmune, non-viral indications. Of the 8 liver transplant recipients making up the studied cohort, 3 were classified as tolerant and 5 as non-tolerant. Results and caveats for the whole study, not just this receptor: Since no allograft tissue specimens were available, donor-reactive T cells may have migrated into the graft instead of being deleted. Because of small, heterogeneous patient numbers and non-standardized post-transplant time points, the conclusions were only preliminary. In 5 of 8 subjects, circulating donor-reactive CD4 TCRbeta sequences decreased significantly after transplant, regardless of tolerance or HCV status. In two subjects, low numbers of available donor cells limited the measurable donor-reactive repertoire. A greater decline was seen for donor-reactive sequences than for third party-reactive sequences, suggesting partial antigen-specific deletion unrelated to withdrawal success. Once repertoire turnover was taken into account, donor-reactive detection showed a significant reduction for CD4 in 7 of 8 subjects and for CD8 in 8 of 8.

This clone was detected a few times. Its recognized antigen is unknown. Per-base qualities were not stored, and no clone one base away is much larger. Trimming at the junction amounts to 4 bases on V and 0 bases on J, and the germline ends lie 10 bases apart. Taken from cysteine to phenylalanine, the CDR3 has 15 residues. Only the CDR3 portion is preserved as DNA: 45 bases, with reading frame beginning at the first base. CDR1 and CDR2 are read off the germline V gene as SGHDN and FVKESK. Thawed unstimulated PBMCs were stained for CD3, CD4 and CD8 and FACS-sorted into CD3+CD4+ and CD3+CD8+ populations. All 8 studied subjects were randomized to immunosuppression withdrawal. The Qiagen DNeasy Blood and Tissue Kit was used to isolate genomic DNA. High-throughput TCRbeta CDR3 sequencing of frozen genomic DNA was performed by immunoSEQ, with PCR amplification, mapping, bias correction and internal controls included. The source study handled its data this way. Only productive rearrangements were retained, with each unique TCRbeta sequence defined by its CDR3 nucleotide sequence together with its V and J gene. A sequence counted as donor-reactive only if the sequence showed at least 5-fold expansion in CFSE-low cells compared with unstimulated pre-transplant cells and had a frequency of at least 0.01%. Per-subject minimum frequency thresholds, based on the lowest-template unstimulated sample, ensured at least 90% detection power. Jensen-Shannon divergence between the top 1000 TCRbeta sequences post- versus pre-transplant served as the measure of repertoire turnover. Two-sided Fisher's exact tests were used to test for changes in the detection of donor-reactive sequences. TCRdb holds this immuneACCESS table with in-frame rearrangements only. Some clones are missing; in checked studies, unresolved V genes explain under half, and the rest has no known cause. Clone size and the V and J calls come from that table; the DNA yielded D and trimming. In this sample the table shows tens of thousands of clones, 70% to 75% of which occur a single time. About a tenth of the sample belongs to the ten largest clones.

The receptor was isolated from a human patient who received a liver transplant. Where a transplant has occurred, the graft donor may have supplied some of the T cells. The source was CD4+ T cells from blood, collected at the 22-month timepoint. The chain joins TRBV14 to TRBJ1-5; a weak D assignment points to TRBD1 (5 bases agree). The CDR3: CASSLDRNSNQPQHF. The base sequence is TGTGCCAGCAGCCTCGACAGAAATAGCAATCAGCCCCAGCATTTT.